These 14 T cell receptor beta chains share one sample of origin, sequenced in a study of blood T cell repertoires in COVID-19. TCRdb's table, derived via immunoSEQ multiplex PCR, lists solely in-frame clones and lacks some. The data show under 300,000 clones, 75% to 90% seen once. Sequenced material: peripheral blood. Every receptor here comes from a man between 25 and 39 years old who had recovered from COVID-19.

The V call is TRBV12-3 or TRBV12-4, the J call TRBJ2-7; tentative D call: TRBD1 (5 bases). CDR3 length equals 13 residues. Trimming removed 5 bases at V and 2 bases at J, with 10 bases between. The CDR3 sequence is CASSLTAPYEQYF. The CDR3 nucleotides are TGTGCCAGCAGTCTGACAGCGCCCTACGAGCAGTACTTC.

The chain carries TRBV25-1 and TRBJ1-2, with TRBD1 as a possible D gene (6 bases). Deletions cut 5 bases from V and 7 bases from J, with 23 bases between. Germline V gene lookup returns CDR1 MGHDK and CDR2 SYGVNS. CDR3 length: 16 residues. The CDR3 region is CASSTPRGGLSSGYTF. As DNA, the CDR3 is TGTGCCAGCAGTACCCCAAGGGGGGGCTTGAGCTCTGGCTACACCTTC.

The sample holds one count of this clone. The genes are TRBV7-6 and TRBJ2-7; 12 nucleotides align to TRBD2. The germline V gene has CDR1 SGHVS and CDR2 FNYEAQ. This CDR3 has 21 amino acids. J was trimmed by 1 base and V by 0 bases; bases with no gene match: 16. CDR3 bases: TGTGCCAGCAGCTTAGCCCCTCTCCTTCTAGCGGGGGGGAAATCATCCTACGAGCAGTACTTC. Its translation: CASSLAPLLLAGGKSSYEQYF.

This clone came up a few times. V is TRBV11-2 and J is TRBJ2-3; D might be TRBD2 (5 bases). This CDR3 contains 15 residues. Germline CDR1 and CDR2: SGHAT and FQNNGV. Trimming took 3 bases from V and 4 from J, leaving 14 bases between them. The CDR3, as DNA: TGTGCCAGCAGCTTTGCTCTTTGGCGGGCAGATACGCAGTATTTT. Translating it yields CASSFALWRADTQYF.

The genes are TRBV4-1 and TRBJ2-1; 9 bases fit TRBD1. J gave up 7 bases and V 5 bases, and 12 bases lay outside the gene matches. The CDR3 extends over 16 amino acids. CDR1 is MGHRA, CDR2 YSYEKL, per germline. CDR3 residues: CASSFGPGQGWNEQFF. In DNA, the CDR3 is TGCGCCAGCAGCTTTGGACCGGGACAGGGATGGAATGAGCAGTTCTTC.

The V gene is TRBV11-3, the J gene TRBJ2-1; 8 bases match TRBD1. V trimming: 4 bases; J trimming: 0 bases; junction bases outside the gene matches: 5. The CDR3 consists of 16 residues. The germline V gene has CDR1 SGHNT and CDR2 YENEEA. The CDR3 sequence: CASSYQGADSYNEQFF. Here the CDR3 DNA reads TGTGCCAGCAGCTACCAGGGGGCCGACTCCTACAATGAGCAGTTCTTC.

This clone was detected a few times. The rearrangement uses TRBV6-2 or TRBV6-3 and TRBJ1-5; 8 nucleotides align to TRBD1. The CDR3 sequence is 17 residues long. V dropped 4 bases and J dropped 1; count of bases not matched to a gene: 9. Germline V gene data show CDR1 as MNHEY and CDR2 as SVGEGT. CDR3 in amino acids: CASSWTTGVGSNQPQHF. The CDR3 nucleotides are TGTGCCAGCAGTTGGACGACAGGGGTTGGGAGCAATCAGCCCCAGCATTTT.

The CDR3 coding sequence is TGCGCCAGCAGCCAAGTGGACAGTAACACCGGGGAGCTGTTTTTT. Its protein product is CASSQVDSNTGELFF. The J gene is TRBJ2-2, the V gene TRBV4-1; perhaps TRBD1 as D (6 bases). Germline CDR1 reads MGHRA; CDR2 reads YSYEKL. Trimming took 1 base from V and 2 from J, leaving 8 bases between them. The CDR3 spans 15 residues.

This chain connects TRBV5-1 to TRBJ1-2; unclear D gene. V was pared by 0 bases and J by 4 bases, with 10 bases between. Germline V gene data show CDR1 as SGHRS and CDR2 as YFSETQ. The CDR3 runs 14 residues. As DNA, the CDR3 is TGCGCCAGCAGCTTGGACACCGGAGTCTATGGCTACACCTTC. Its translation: CASSLDTGVYGYTF.

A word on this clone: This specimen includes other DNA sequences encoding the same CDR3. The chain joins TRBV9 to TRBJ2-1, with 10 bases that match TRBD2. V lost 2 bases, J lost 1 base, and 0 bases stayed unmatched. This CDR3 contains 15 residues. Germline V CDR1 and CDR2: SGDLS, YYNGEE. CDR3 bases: TGTGCCAGCAGCGTTAGCGGGGGGTCCTACAATGAGCAGTTCTTC. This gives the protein CASSVSGGSYNEQFF.

The CDR3 nucleotides are TGCGCCAGCAGCTTAAGCGTACCGGGACTCTCTAGCTACGAGCAGTACTTC. Amino acid sequence: CASSLSVPGLSSYEQYF. V gene TRBV5-1 combines with J gene TRBJ2-7, with a tentative D call TRBD2 (6 bases). CDR3 length equals 17 residues. V lost 2 bases, J lost 3 bases, and 21 bases lay in between. Looked up from germline, CDR1 is SGHRS and CDR2 is YFSETQ.

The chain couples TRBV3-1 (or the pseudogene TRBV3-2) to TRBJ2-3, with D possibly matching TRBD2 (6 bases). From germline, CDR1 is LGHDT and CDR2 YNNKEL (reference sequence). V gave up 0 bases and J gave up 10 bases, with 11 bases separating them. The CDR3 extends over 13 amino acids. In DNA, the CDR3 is TGTGCCAGCAGCCAAGATGTTTGGGGGGCGCAGTATTTT. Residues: CASSQDVWGAQYF.

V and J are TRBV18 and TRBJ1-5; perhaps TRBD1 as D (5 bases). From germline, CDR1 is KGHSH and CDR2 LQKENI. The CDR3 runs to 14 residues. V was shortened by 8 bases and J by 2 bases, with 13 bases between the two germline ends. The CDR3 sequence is CASRSGGGNQPQHF. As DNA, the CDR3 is TGTGCCAGCCGCTCGGGGGGAGGCAATCAGCCCCAGCATTTT.

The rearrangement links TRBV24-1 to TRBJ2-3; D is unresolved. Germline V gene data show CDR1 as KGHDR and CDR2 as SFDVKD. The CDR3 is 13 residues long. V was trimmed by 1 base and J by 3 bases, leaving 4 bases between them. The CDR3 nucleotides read TGTGCCACCAGTGATTTTGAGACAGATACGCAGTATTTT. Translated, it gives CATSDFETDTQYF.